A single sample gave rise to the 29 T cell receptor beta chains below, sequenced in a study of T cells after yellow fever vaccination. In TCRdb, the 5' RACE reads were re-called with MiXCR into one record per CDR3 protein. Among 250,000 to 400,000 distinct CDR3 sequences listed, approximately 4% were seen once. Sequenced here: PBMCs, sampled 15 days after the yellow fever booster vaccination. The origin of the receptors is a man younger than 30 who received the YFV17D yellow fever vaccine.

This chain uses TRBV12-3 or TRBV12-4 with TRBJ2-1; 10 bases match TRBD2. This CDR3 comprises 17 residues. With 3 bases clipped from V and 4 bases from J, the junction kept 9 bases outside the gene matches. The CDR3: CASSFERGGGEYNEQFF. The CDR3 DNA reads TGTGCCAGCAGTTTTGAGCGGGGGGGAGGGGAATACAATGAGCAGTTCTTC.

V gene TRBV4-2 combines with J gene TRBJ2-7, with D unresolved. The V end was cut by 0 bases, the J end by 0 bases, with 9 bases between. The CDR3 has 15 amino acids. Germline lookup yields CDR1 LGHNA and CDR2 YNFKEQ. CDR3 amino acids: CASSQDMMSSYEQYF. CDR3 DNA: TGTGCCAGCAGCCAAGATATGATGAGCTCCTACGAGCAGTACTTC.

This clonotype has a count of ten or more. The V and J genes are TRBV21-1 and TRBJ2-3. TRBV21-1 is described as a pseudogene. This CDR3 comprises 14 residues. CDR3 residues: CASSIRKATDTQYF. The CDR3 coding sequence is TGTGCCAGCAGCATACGGAAAGCCACAGATACGCAGTATTTT.

This chain uses TRBV30 with TRBJ1-2; TRBD1 is a possible D gene (5 bases). Between the trimmed V and J ends, which lost 4 bases and 6 bases, there was a span of 12 bases. CDR1 and CDR2 (germline): GTSNPN, SVGIG (reference sequence). The CDR3 spans 12 residues. The CDR3 region is CAWIRGLNGYTF. The CDR3 nucleotides read TGTGCCTGGATAAGGGGCCTTAATGGCTACACCTTC.

This clonotype was observed many times. V is TRBV7-2 and J is TRBJ1-1, with D hard to call. CDR3 size: 14 residues. V shed 5 bases and J shed 5 bases, with 15 bases lying between them. Germline V gene data show CDR1 as SGHTA and CDR2 as FQGNSA. CDR3 region: CASSRGFGKTEAFF. The CDR3 bases are TGTGCCAGCAGCCGGGGATTCGGTAAAACTGAAGCTTTCTTT.

This clonotype came up a few times. The chain is built from TRBV7-6 and TRBJ2-2; D assignment may be TRBD1 or TRBD2 (5 bases each). The V end lost 5 bases, the J end lost 6 bases, and 13 bases lay between the germline ends. The CDR3 is 14 amino acids. Per germline, CDR1 SGHVS and CDR2 FNYEAQ. This chain's CDR3 is CASSQGVGAGELFF. The CDR3 DNA reads TGTGCCAGCAGCCAAGGTGTGGGGGCCGGGGAGCTGTTTTTT. The entire variable domain, with the rest obtained from reference TRBV7-6 and TRBJ2-2, is as follows: GAGVSQSPRYKVTKRGQDVALRCDPISGHVSLYWYRQALGQGPEFLTYFNYEAQQDKSGLPNDRFSAERPEGSISTLTIQRTEQRDSAMYRCASSQGVGAGELFFGEGSRLTVL.

This clonotype has a count of ten or more. CDR3 amino acids: CASSLLSGGENIQYF. The CDR3 bases are TGTGCCAGCAGCTTGCTCAGCGGGGGGGAAAACATTCAGTACTTC. The V and J genes are TRBV5-5 and TRBJ2-4, with TRBD2 matching over 10 bases. Trimming at V came to 1 base and at J to 5 bases, leaving 3 bases not matched to a gene. Germline CDR1 and CDR2: SGHKS and YYEKEE (reference sequence). The CDR3 totals 15 residues.

The DNA of the CDR3 is TGTGCCTGGAGTGTAGGGTTGGGTACGGGCACTGAAGCTTTCTTT. Protein sequence: CAWSVGLGTGTEAFF. J is TRBJ1-1 and V is TRBV30; D is ambiguous. With 0 bases removed from V and 4 bases from J, the gap between germline ends came to 15 bases. The CDR3 extends over 15 amino acids. Germline V gene data show CDR1 as GTSNPN and CDR2 as SVGIG (reference sequence).

This clonotype has at least ten counts. The CDR3: CASSSIDRVNEQFF. The CDR3 coding sequence is TGTGCCAGCAGCTCTATAGACAGGGTAAATGAGCAGTTCTTC. This sequence joins TRBV11-2 and TRBJ2-1, with TRBD1 identical over 7 bases. CDR1 SGHAT and CDR2 FQNNGV come from the germline V gene. The CDR3 has 14 residues. V trimming: 4 bases; J trimming: 7 bases; junction bases outside the gene matches: 7.

This clonotype was counted many times. The chain couples TRBV7-6 to TRBJ1-2; no reliable D call. The CDR3 is 16 amino acids. V gave up 0 bases and J gave up 2 bases, with 13 bases separating them. Germline V gene lookup returns CDR1 SGHVS and CDR2 FNYEAQ. The CDR3 protein is CASSLAPFGQNYGYTF. Written as DNA, the CDR3 is TGTGCCAGCAGCTTAGCCCCTTTTGGGCAGAACTATGGCTACACCTTC.

The V call is TRBV4-1, the J call TRBJ2-4, with TRBD1 matching over 9 bases. The CDR3 length is 14 residues. Germline V gene lookup returns CDR1 MGHRA and CDR2 YSYEKL. The junction had 7 bases not matched to a gene; V was cut back by 6 bases and J by 7 bases. CDR3 residues: CASSLRQGDNIQYF. CDR3 nucleotide sequence: TGCGCCAGCAGTCTTAGACAGGGGGATAACATTCAGTACTTC.

J is TRBJ2-1 and V is TRBV6-2 or TRBV6-3; the match to TRBD1 covers 12 bases. V was clipped by 5 bases and J by 9 bases; unmatched bases: 11. CDR3 length: 16 residues. Germline CDR1 MNHEY, CDR2 SVGEGT. The CDR3 sequence: CASSPAGQGAFSEQFF. The CDR3 DNA reads TGTGCCAGCAGTCCTGCGGGACAGGGGGCTTTCTCTGAGCAGTTCTTC.

This clonotype occurred many times. This sequence joins TRBV11-2 and TRBJ2-7; the D is unclear. The CDR3 is made up of 14 amino acids. Trimming stripped 5 bases from V and 2 bases from J, with 13 bases between. Germline lookup yields CDR1 SGHAT and CDR2 FQNNGV. The CDR3 coding sequence is TGTGCCAGCAGCCCCGGGCCCAAGACCTACGAGCAGTACTTC. This gives the protein CASSPGPKTYEQYF.

The sample holds many counts of this clonotype. The chain recombines TRBV29-1 with TRBJ2-2, with 11 bases lining up with TRBD2. The CDR3 has 15 amino acids. V lost 7 bases to trimming and J lost 5 bases; unmatched junction nucleotides: 9. Germline lookup yields CDR1 SQVTM and CDR2 ANQGSEA. CDR3: CSATGLAGPTGELFF. The CDR3 bases are TGCAGCGCCACTGGACTAGCGGGCCCTACCGGGGAGCTGTTTTTT.

This clonotype was found many times. The V gene is TRBV6-5, the J gene TRBJ1-2, with D possibly matching TRBD1 (6 bases). This CDR3 is 11 amino acids long. The V and J ends lost 6 bases and 6 bases respectively, with 8 bases between them. Germline V gene lookup returns CDR1 MNHEY and CDR2 SVGAGI. This chain's CDR3 is CASRGTNGYTF. The DNA of the CDR3 is TGTGCCAGCAGAGGGACAAATGGCTACACCTTC.

This clonotype occurred many times. The chain uses TRBV27 and TRBJ2-1; TRBD2 agrees at 7 bases. Germline V gene data show CDR1 as MNHEY and CDR2 as SMNVEV (reference sequence). J gave up 4 bases and V 6 bases, and 9 bases lay outside the gene matches. The length of the CDR3 is 15 residues. DNA of the CDR3: TGTGCCAGCAGCTGGGAGGGGATCCAGTACAATGAGCAGTTCTTC. It translates to CASSWEGIQYNEQFF.

This clonotype came up a few times. At one end the junction does not follow the germline gene, possibly because of a read error. The chain has TRBV3-1 and TRBJ1-1, with D perhaps matching TRBD1 (6 bases). The CDR3 covers 13 residues. Looked up from germline, CDR1 is LGHDT and CDR2 is YNNKEL (reference sequence). The CDR3 coding sequence is TGTGCCAGCAACCAACGGGACAATCTTCAAGCTTTCTTT. This sequence encodes CASNQRDNLQAFF.

This clonotype has ten or more counts. V gene TRBV7-8 combines with J gene TRBJ1-6, with 7 bases fitting TRBD1. Germline V gives CDR1 SGHVS, CDR2 FQNEAQ. The CDR3 extends over 15 amino acids. V trimming: 6 bases; J trimming: 5 bases; junction bases outside the gene matches: 7. The CDR3 DNA reads TGTGCCAGCAGGAGGGGGCGGTTAGATAATTCACCCCTCCACTTT. This sequence encodes CASRRGRLDNSPLHF. The full variable domain, completed using reference TRBV7-8 and TRBJ1-6, is GAGVSQSPRYKVAKRGQDVALRCDPISGHVSLFWYQQALGQGPEFLTYFQNEAQLDKSGLPSDRFFAERPEGSVSTLKIQRTQQEDSAVYLCASRRGRLDNSPLHFGNGTRLTVT.

The sample holds a few counts of this clonotype. CDR3 region: CATSEGDGEAFF. The CDR3 bases are TGTGCCACCAGTGAAGGGGACGGTGAAGCTTTCTTT. V gene TRBV24-1 combines with J gene TRBJ1-1; D perhaps matches TRBD1 (5 bases). Germline assignment: CDR1 KGHDR and CDR2 SFDVKD. The germline V and J ends were trimmed by 4 bases and 7 bases, with 9 bases remaining between them. There are 12 residues in the CDR3.

The rearrangement uses TRBV6-2 or TRBV6-3 and TRBJ1-1, with D unclear. V was cut by 4 bases and J by 2 bases, with 11 bases left in between. Per germline, CDR1 MNHEY and CDR2 SVGEGT. CDR3 size: 14 residues. The chain's CDR3 is CASSLSSINTEAFF. In DNA form, the CDR3 reads TGTGCCAGCAGTTTATCTTCGATAAACACTGAAGCTTTCTTT.

The rearrangement joins TRBV5-1 to TRBJ1-6; tentatively, D is TRBD1 (6 bases). V was trimmed by 0 bases and J by 10 bases, leaving 11 bases between them. The CDR3 loop spans 14 amino acids. Germline V lookup: CDR1 SGHRS, CDR2 YFSETQ. CDR3 coding DNA: TGCGCCAGCAGCTTGGGACAGGCGCAGTCACCCCTCCACTTT. The encoded protein is CASSLGQAQSPLHF.

The chain joins TRBV21-1 to TRBJ1-4. TRBV21-1 is deemed a pseudogene. The CDR3 runs to 10 residues. CDR3 bases: TGTGCCAGCGGTAATGAAAAACTGTTTTTT. Translated, it gives CASGNEKLFF.

V and J are TRBV5-5 and TRBJ2-7; TRBD2 aligns across 10 bases. The V gene's germline CDR1 is SGHKS and CDR2 YYEKEE (reference sequence). The junction had 8 bases not matched to a gene; V was cut back by 3 bases and J by 5 bases. This CDR3 is built from 15 residues. The CDR3 DNA reads TGTGCCAGCAGCTCCGGTATAGCGGGGGGCCACGAGCAGTACTTC. Residues: CASSSGIAGGHEQYF.

This clonotype was detected ten times or more. CDR3 region: CASSSGQGSKTQYF. CDR3 coding DNA: TGTGCCAGCAGCTCCGGACAGGGGAGTAAGACCCAGTACTTC. The chain joins TRBV7-2 to TRBJ2-5; 9 bases agree with TRBD1. The germline V gene encodes CDR1 SGHTA and CDR2 FQGNSA. Trimming cost V 4 bases and J 6 bases; bases outside gene matches: 6. This CDR3 has 14 amino acids.

There are many counts of this clonotype. This chain links TRBV7-6 with TRBJ2-1, with D perhaps TRBD2 (7 bases). CDR3 length: 13 residues. Germline CDR1 SGHVS, CDR2 FNYEAQ. Trimming stripped 5 bases from V and 7 bases from J, with 12 bases between. In nucleotides, the CDR3 is TGTGCCAGCAGCCGAGGGGGGGTAAATGAGCAGTTCTTC. Translated, it gives CASSRGGVNEQFF.

This clonotype has only a few counts. The rearrangement uses TRBV12-2 and TRBJ1-2; TRBD1, the table's D call, was not compared with the DNA. TRBV12-2 represents a pseudogene. The CDR3 runs 14 residues. The DNA for the CDR3 is TGTGCAAGTCGTTGGGACAGCGTTAACTATGGCTACACCTTC. Translation: CASRWDSVNYGYTF.

Ten or more counts support this clonotype. V gene TRBV7-2 combines with J gene TRBJ2-2, with a weak D call TRBD1 (6 bases). Deletions cut 5 bases from V and 8 bases from J, with 9 bases between. Germline lookup yields CDR1 SGHTA and CDR2 FQGNSA. The CDR3 runs to 12 residues. CDR3 sequence: CASSTRGGELFF. The CDR3 region has the DNA TGTGCCAGCAGCACCAGGGGTGGGGAGCTGTTTTTT.

This clonotype was counted a few times. The rearrangement uses TRBV7-3 and TRBJ2-2, with a weak D call TRBD1 (6 bases). The V end was cut by 5 bases, the J end by 3 bases, with 13 bases between. CDR3 length: 15 residues. The germline V gene has CDR1 SGHTA and CDR2 FQGTGA. The DNA for the CDR3 is TGTGCCAGCAGCCCGGGACACTCCGACACCGGGGAGCTGTTTTTT. Amino acids: CASSPGHSDTGELFF.

This clonotype was detected a few times. The chain uses TRBV5-6 and TRBJ2-2, with TRBD2 as a possible D gene (5 bases). CDR1 and CDR2 (germline): SGHDT, YYEEEE. The CDR3 is 14 amino acids. V dropped 5 bases and J dropped 7 bases, with 15 bases sitting between them. This CDR3 reads CASSRWIGVGELFF. DNA of the CDR3: TGTGCCAGCAGTCGTTGGATCGGGGTCGGGGAGCTGTTTTTT.